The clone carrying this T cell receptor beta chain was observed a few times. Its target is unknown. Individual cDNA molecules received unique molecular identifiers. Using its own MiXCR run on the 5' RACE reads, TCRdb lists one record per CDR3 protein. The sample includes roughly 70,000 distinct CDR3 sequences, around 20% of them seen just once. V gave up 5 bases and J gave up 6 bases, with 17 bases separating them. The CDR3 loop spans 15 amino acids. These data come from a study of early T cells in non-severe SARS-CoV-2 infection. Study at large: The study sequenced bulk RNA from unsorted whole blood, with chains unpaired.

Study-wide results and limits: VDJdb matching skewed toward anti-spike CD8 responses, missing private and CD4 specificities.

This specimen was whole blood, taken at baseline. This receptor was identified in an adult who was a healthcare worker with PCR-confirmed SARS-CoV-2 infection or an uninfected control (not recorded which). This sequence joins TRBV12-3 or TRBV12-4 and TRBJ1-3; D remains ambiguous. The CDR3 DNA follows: TGTGCCAGCAGTACCCTTCAGAGTGCTGAAAACACCATATATTTT. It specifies CASSTLQSAENTIYF.